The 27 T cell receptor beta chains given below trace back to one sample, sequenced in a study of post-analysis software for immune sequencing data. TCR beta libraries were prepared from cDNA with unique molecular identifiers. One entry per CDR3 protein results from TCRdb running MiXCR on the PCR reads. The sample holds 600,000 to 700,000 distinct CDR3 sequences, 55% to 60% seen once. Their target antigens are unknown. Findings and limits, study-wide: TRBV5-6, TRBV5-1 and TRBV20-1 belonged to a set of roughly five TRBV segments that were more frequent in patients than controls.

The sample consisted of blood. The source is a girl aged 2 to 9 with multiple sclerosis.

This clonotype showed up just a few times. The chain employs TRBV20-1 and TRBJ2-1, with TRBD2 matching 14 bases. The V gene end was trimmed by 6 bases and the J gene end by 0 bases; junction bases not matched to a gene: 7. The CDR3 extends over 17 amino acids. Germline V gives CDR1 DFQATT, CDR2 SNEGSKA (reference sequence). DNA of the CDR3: TGCAGTGCCCATCCTGGGACTAGCGGGAGCTCCTACAATGAGCAGTTCTTC. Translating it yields CSAHPGTSGSSYNEQFF.

The CDR3 loop is CASRQTTRNDRSYGYTF. In DNA form, the CDR3 reads TGTGCCAGCAGACAAACCACCCGGAATGACAGAAGCTATGGCTACACCTTC. This chain links TRBV6-6 with TRBJ1-2, with a weak D call TRBD1 (5 bases). Trimming took off 6 bases at V and 4 bases at J, with 24 bases between the two ends. Germline values: CDR1 MNHNY, CDR2 SVGAGI (reference sequence). The CDR3 totals 17 residues.

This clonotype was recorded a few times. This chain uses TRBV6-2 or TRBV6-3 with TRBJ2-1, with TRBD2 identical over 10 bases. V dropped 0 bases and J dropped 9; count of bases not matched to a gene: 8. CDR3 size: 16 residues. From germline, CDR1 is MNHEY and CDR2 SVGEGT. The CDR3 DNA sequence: TGTGCCAGCAGTTACTCCCGGCTAGCGGGAGTTATTGAGCAGTTCTTC. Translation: CASSYSRLAGVIEQFF.

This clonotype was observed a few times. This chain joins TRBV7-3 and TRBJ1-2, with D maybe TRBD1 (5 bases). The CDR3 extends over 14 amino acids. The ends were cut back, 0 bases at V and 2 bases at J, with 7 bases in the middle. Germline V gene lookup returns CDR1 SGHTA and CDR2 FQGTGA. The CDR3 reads CASSLTPGNYGYTF. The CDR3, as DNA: TGTGCCAGCAGCTTAACCCCAGGGAACTATGGCTACACCTTC.

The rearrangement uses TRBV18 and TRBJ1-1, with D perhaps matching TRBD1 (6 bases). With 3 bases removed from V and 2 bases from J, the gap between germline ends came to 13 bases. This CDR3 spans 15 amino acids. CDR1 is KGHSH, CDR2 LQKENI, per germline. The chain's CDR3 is CASSPQGPRNTEAFF. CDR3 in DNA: TGTGCCAGCTCACCTCAGGGGCCGCGAAACACTGAAGCTTTCTTT.

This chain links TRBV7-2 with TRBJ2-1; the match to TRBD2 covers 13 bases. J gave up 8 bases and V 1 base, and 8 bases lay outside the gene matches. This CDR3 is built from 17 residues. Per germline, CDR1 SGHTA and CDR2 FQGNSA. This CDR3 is CASSLGGTSGVGYEQFF. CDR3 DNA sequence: TGTGCCAGCAGCTTAGGGGGGACTAGCGGGGTTGGGTATGAGCAGTTCTTC.

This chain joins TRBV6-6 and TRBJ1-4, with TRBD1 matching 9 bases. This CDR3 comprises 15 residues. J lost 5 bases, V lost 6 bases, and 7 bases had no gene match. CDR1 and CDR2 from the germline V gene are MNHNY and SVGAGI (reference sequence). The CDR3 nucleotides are TGTGCCAGCAGCGGACAGGGGAAATCCAATGAAAAACTGTTTTTT. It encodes CASSGQGKSNEKLFF.

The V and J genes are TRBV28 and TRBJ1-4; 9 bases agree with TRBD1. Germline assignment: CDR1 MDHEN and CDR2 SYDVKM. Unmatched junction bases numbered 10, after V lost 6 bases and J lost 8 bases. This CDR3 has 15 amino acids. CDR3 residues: CASRKPGQGEEKLFF. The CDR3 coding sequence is TGTGCCAGCAGGAAACCGGGACAGGGTGAGGAAAAACTGTTTTTT.

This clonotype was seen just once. This CDR3 reads CASIPEGQGDDTQYF. The CDR3 DNA follows: TGTGCCAGCATCCCAGAAGGGCAGGGCGACGATACGCAGTATTTT. The chain joins TRBV7-9 to TRBJ2-3; tentatively, D is TRBD1 (5 bases). There are 15 residues in the CDR3. Germline lookup yields CDR1 SEHNR and CDR2 FQNEAQ (reference sequence). V was cut by 7 bases and J by 6 bases, with 20 bases left in between.

The CDR3 sequence: CASGLTRGPETQYF. The DNA of the CDR3 is TGTGCCAGCGGATTAACCAGGGGGCCAGAGACCCAGTACTTC. The chain joins TRBV7-9 to TRBJ2-5; 8 positions match TRBD1. Germline loops: CDR1 SEHNR, CDR2 FQNEAQ (reference sequence). Trimming removed 8 bases from V and 4 bases from J; junction bases left unmatched: 9. This CDR3 has 14 amino acids.

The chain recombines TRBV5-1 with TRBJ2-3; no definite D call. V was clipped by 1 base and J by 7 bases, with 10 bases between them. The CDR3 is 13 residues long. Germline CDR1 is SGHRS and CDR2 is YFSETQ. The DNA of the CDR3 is TGCGCCAGCAGCTTGACTACTGCACATACGCAGTATTTT. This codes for CASSLTTAHTQYF.

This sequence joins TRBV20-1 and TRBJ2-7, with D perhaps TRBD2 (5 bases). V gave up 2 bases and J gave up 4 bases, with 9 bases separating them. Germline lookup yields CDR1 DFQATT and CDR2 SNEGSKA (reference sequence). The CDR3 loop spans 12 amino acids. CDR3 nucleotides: TGCAGTGCTAGAAGGACGGGGTACGAGCAGTACTTC. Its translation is CSARRTGYEQYF.

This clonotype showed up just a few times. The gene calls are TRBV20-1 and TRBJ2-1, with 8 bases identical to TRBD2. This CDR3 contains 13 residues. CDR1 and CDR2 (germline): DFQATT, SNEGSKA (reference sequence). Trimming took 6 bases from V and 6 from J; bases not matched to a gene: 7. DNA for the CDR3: TGCAGTGCGCTCGGACTAGCCGGCAATGAGCAGTTCTTC. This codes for CSALGLAGNEQFF.

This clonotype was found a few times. CDR3 in DNA: TGCAGTGCTAGAGACGTCCTAGAAGGCACAGATACGCAGTATTTT. Translation: CSARDVLEGTDTQYF. The J gene is TRBJ2-3, the V gene TRBV20-1, with D hard to call. The CDR3 is made up of 15 amino acids. CDR1 is DFQATT and CDR2 is SNEGSKA in the germline V gene (reference sequence). Deletions cut 0 bases from V and 1 base from J, with 11 bases between.

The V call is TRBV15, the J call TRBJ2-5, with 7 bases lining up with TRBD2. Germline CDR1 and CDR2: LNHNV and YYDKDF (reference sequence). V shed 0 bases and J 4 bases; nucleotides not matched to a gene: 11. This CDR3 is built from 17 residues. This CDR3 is CATSRDRAGTNGETQYF. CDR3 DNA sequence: TGTGCCACCAGCAGAGACAGAGCGGGGACGAATGGAGAGACCCAGTACTTC.

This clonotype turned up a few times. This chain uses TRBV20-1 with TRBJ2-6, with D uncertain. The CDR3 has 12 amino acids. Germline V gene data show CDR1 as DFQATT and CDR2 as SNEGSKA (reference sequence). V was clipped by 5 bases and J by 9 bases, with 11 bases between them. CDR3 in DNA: TGCAGTGCTCGGGCAGGAAACAACGTCCTGACTTTC. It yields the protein CSARAGNNVLTF.

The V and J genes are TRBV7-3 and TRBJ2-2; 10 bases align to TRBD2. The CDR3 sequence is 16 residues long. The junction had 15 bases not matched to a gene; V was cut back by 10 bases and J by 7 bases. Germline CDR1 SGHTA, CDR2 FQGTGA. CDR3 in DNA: TGTGCCACCAAGAGGACTAGCGGAACTGGGGTCGGGGAGCTGTTTTTT. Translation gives CATKRTSGTGVGELFF.

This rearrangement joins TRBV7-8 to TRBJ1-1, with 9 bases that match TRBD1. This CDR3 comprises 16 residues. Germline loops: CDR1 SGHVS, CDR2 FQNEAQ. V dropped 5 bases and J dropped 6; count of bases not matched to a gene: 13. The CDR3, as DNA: TGTGCCAGCAGCCGGGGACAGGGCGTTTACTTCCCTGAAGCTTTCTTT. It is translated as CASSRGQGVYFPEAFF.

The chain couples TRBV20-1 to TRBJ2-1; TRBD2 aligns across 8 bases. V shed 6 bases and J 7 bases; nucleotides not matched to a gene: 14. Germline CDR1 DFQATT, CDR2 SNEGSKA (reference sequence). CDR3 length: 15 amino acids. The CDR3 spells CSAPNEVAGPNEQFF. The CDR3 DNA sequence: TGCAGTGCCCCAAACGAAGTAGCGGGGCCGAATGAGCAGTTCTTC.

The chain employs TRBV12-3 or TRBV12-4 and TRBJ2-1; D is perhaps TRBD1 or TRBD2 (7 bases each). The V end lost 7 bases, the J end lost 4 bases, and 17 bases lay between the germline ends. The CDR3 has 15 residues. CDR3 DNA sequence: TGTGCCAGCATCCCGGGGAGGGGGCTGTACAATGAGCAGTTCTTC. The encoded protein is CASIPGRGLYNEQFF.

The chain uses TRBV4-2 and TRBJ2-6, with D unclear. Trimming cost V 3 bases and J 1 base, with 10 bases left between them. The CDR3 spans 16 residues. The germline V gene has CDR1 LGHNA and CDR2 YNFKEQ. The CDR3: CASSQNQRSGANVLTF. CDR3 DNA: TGTGCCAGCAGCCAGAACCAGAGGTCTGGGGCCAACGTCCTGACTTTC.

The CDR3 is CASRGQGQQTQYF. CDR3 nucleotides: TGTGCCAGCAGGGGACAGGGGCAACAGACCCAGTACTTC. This chain links TRBV27 with TRBJ2-5; TRBD1 aligns across 10 bases. The CDR3 is 13 amino acids. The J segment lost 6 bases and the V segment lost 6 bases, leaving 4 bases of the junction unmatched. Germline assignment: CDR1 MNHEY and CDR2 SMNVEV (reference sequence).

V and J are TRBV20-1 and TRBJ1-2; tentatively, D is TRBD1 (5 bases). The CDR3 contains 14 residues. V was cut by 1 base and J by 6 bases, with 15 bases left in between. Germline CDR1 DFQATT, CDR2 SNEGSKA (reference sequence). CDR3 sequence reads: CSARGGRRSHGYTF. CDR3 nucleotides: TGCAGTGCTAGAGGGGGCAGGCGGTCCCATGGCTACACCTTC.

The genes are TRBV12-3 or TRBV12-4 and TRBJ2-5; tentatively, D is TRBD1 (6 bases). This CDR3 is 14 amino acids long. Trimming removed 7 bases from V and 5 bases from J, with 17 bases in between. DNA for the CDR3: TGTGCCAGCACCTTTTCGCGGACAGAGGAGACCCAGTACTTC. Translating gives CASTFSRTEETQYF.

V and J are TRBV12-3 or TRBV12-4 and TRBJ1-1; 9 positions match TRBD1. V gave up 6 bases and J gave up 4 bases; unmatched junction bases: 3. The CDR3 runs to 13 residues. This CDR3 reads CASRRGQGTEAFF. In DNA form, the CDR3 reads TGTGCCAGCAGACGGGGACAGGGCACTGAAGCTTTCTTT.

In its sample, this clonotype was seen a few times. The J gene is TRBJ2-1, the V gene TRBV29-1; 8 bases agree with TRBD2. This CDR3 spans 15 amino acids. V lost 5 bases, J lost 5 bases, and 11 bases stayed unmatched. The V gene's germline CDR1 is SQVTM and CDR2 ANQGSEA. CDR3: CSVSERESRDNEQFF. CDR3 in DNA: TGCAGCGTTTCTGAGCGGGAGAGTCGCGACAATGAGCAGTTCTTC.

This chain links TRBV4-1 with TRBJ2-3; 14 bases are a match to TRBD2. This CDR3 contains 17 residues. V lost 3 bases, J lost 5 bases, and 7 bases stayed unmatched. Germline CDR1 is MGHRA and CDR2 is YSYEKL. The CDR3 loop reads CASSHLGLAGVGDTQYF. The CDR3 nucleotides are TGCGCCAGCAGCCACTTGGGACTAGCGGGAGTTGGAGATACGCAGTATTTT.